Sequencing of this T cell receptor (beta chain) was carried out in a study of blood T cell repertoires in COVID-19. Background on the study: Whether acute or convalescent, the COVID-19 samples came from the United States, Italy and Spain.

Data came from immunoSEQ multiplex PCR; TCRdb stores just in-frame clones and leaves some out. The table includes 250,000 to 350,000 clones, 90% detected once. This clonotype was obtained from a woman in her late teens or twenties with acute COVID-19. Sequenced sample: PBMCs or T cells enriched from blood (not recorded which).

CDR3 nucleotides: TGTGCAAGTCGATGCCGGGACCGGGACAGGAGGTATGGCTACACCTTC. This translates into CASRCRDRDRRYGYTF. The chain links TRBV12-2 to TRBJ1-2; the table calls TRBD1, which could not be checked here. TRBV12-2 counts as a pseudogene. This CDR3 is 16 amino acids long.